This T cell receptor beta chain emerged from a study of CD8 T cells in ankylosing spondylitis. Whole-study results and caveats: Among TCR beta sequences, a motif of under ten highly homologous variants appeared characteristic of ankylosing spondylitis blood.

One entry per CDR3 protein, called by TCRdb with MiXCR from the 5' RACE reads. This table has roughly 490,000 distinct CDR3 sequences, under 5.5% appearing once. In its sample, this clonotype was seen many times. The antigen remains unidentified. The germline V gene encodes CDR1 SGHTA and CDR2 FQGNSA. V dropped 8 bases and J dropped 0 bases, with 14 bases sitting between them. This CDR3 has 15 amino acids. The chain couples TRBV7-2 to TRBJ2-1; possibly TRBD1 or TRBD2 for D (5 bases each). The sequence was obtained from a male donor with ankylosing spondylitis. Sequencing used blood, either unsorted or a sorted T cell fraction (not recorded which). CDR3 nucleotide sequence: TGTGCCAGCGGGGACCAAAGGGGCTCCTACAATGAGCAGTTCTTC. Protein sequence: CASGDQRGSYNEQFF.